This TCR beta chain was recovered during a study of graft-versus-host responses after intestinal transplantation. Whole-study context: Following induction with anti-thymocyte globulin, all recipients were given tacrolimus and steroids for about 3 years.

Trimming took 6 bases from V and 6 from J, leaving 15 bases between them. The CDR3 is 14 amino acids. Germline V lookup: CDR1 LNHDA, CDR2 SQIVND (reference sequence). General study results and limits: Among recipient marrow samples, GvH clones were found; some appeared first in ileum or blood. HvG clone declines early post-transplant were associated with peak circulating GvH levels. Clonal ratios of graft-versus-host to host-versus-graft in allografts were high for patients exhibiting graft-donor T cell macrochimerism.

With regard to this clone: The target antigen is unknown.

Assay: immunoSEQ multiplex PCR; the TCRdb copy retains only in-frame clones and omits some. The sample comprises about 85,000 clones, less than 95% of which are singletons, and less than 8.5% rests with the top ten. Sequences were derived from unstimulated CD8+ T cells sorted from spleen or lymph node cells, sampled before transplant. This chain connects TRBV19 to TRBJ1-5, with D maybe TRBD1 (6 bases). The clonotype originates from a human donor who was the organ donor for an intestinal transplant. This CDR3 reads CASRGGYGFQPQHF. The CDR3 region has the DNA TGTGCCAGTAGAGGGGGATATGGATTTCAGCCCCAGCATTTT.